This T cell receptor (beta chain) was sequenced for a study of T cell repertoires in breast cancer. Study summary: Roughly 10 reads per input cell, approximately 500,000 sequences per sample, on average. General study results and limits: More than 15 TCR pairs shared by seven or more tumors were possibly tumor-specific.

Primers covering all TCR V genes were used in emulsion RT-PCR on CD8+ T cells. Positively selected CD8+ T cells rested overnight with 7.5 to 10 IU/mL IL-2 before emulsion RT-PCR. Germline values: CDR1 MRHNA, CDR2 SNTAGT. V lost 5 bases to trimming and J lost 0 bases; unmatched junction nucleotides: 11. The CDR3 loop spans 19 amino acids. A note on this clonotype: Its target is unknown.

A second nested PCR with blocking oligonucleotides suppressed unpaired genes. Each emulsion RT-PCR master mix held about 5,000-280,000 T cells with C-region, Stepout and V-region primers. TCRdb independently ran MiXCR on the emulsion pairing reads; one entry per CDR3 protein. The profile shows approximately 40,000 distinct CDR3 sequences, 45% of them singletons. The sequenced material came from CD8+ T cells. The rearrangement uses TRBV6-4 and TRBJ2-1; 12 bases fit TRBD1. The sequence was collected from a pool of human donors with breast cancer or a healthy control (not recorded which). CDR3 residues: CASSPQLGQGAPSYNEQFF. The CDR3 DNA is TGTGCCAGCAGTCCCCAACTGGGACAGGGGGCTCCCTCCTACAATGAGCAGTTCTTC.